The clone carrying this T cell receptor beta chain occurred many times. This sample was included in a study of T cells after yellow fever vaccination. TCRdb redid the calling of the 5' RACE reads with MiXCR, one entry per CDR3 protein. This sample has 400,000 or so distinct CDR3 sequences, with roughly 20% found just once. Trimming removed 3 bases at V and 2 bases at J, with 12 bases between. The CDR3 length is 15 residues. CDR1 and CDR2 from the germline V gene are KGHSH and LQKENI. The specimen comprised PBMCs, sampled before the yellow fever booster vaccination. This chain links TRBV18 with TRBJ2-3, with unresolved D. The receptor was isolated from a man between 18 and 29 years old who received the YFV17D yellow fever vaccine. The CDR3 DNA reads as TGTGCCAGCTCACCGGACGGACGAATCACAGATACGCAGTATTTT. Translated, it gives CASSPDGRITDTQYF.